The present T cell receptor beta chain was sequenced within a study of CD8 T cells in Susac syndrome. Roughly 0.5 to 1 ug RNA was reverse transcribed with random hexamers. Multiplex PCR with immunoSEQ amplified the TCR beta CDR3 across 54 Vbeta and 13 Jbeta. TCRdb redid the calling of the immunoSEQ multiplex PCR reads with MiXCR, one entry per CDR3 protein. The sample lists under 350,000 distinct CDR3 sequences, about 92% seen once, with approximately 0.065% in the top ten. The CDR3 loop spans 14 amino acids. The germline gives CDR1 SGDLS, CDR2 YYNGEE. Trimming stripped 1 base from V and 0 bases from J, with 5 bases between. Sequencing targeted TCR beta in T cells from blood (CD8+ and CD4+). The multiple sclerosis control cohort comprised treatment-naive individuals presenting with stable or active relapsing-remitting disease. Negative isolation yielded CD8+ and CD4+ T cells; FACS enriched TEMRA cells.

The V gene is TRBV9, the J gene TRBJ2-1; D gene unclear. The specimen was CD4+ T cells from PBMCs. This receptor was obtained from a human donor with multiple sclerosis. The CDR3 protein is CASSVFASYNEQFF. The CDR3 DNA sequence: TGTGCCAGCAGCGTATTTGCCTCCTACAATGAGCAGTTCTTC.